The TCR beta chain described here comes from a study of CD8 T cells in ankylosing spondylitis. Study-level points and caveats: Disease-associated clones were reportedly significantly overrepresented in matched ankylosing spondylitis synovial fluid. Ankylosing spondylitis blood appeared to carry a characteristic TCR beta motif of roughly eight highly homologous variants.

Concerning this clonotype: The antigen remains unidentified.

V lost 2 bases and J lost 5, with 16 bases in between. CDR3 length: 16 residues. Germline-derived CDR1 and CDR2 are SGHTA and FQGTGA. The TCR beta libraries were generated through quantitative 5'-RACE incorporating molecular barcodes. TCRdb re-derived calls from the 5' RACE reads in MiXCR, one entry per CDR3 protein. The sample yields some 330,000 distinct CDR3 sequences, approximately 8% seen once. The V and J genes are TRBV7-3 and TRBJ2-1, with D possibly matching TRBD1 (6 bases). Sample: blood, either unsorted or a sorted T cell fraction (not recorded which). The TCR sequence derives from a male donor with ankylosing spondylitis. CDR3 residues: CASSLGLGAGNNEQFF. The CDR3 DNA reads TGTGCCAGCAGCTTAGGGCTGGGGGCGGGTAACAATGAGCAGTTCTTC.